Below are 6 T cell receptor beta chains sequenced from a single sample in a study of sequential checkpoint blockade in melanoma. Treatment indicated: randomized to nivolumab then ipilimumab (arm A) or the reverse (arm B). The data were produced by immunoSEQ multiplex PCR, yet TCRdb's version contains in-frame clones alone and is incomplete. The sample lists under 50,000 clones, 70% to 90% occurring once. The source was CD8+ T cells sorted from blood (inferred from file names), collected from a patient given nivolumab and ipilimumab in sequence. All receptors come from a human donor with melanoma.

Ten or more counts support this clone. V gene TRBV7-2 combines with J gene TRBJ2-7, with TRBD1 identical over 7 bases. Trimming removed 5 bases from V and 4 bases from J; junction bases left unmatched: 8. The CDR3 contains 14 residues. Looked up from germline, CDR1 is SGHTA and CDR2 is FQGNSA. CDR3 sequence: CASSPGTDPYEQYV. The CDR3 coding sequence is TGTGCCAGCAGCCCCGGGACAGACCCATACGAGCAGTACGTC.

The V and J genes are TRBV28 and TRBJ2-3; TRBD2 aligns across 7 bases. The V gene's germline CDR1 is MDHEN and CDR2 SYDVKM. The CDR3 is 14 amino acids. With V trimmed by 2 bases and J by 6 bases, 5 bases remained unmatched. CDR3 residues: CASSLGSGRDTQYF. The CDR3 DNA sequence: TGTGCCAGCAGTTTAGGGTCCGGGAGGGATACGCAGTATTTT.

CDR3 sequence: CASSHGTSSYEQYF. CDR3 DNA: TGTGCCAGCAGTCATGGGACTAGCTCCTACGAGCAGTACTTC. This sequence joins TRBV27 and TRBJ2-7; 8 bases are shared with TRBD2. The V gene end was trimmed by 5 bases and the J gene end by 0 bases; junction bases not matched to a gene: 3. The CDR3 totals 14 residues. Germline CDR1 is MNHEY and CDR2 is SMNVEV (reference sequence).

The rearrangement joins TRBV4-1 to TRBJ1-2; maybe TRBD1 (6 bases). The CDR3 totals 14 residues. Germline V lookup: CDR1 MGHRA, CDR2 YSYEKL. Trimming shortened V by 2 bases and J by 4 bases, and 11 bases separated the two germline ends. The CDR3 sequence is CASSQSARGYGYTF. DNA for the CDR3: TGCGCCAGCAGCCAATCGGCCAGGGGCTATGGCTACACCTTC.

This sequence joins TRBV6-6 and TRBJ2-7; 7 nucleotides agree with TRBD2. Trimming took 2 bases from V and 7 from J; bases not matched to a gene: 2. The CDR3 runs 12 residues. Per germline, CDR1 MNHNY and CDR2 SVGAGI (reference sequence). The CDR3 protein is CASSYREGEQYV. The CDR3 nucleotides are TGTGCCAGCAGTTACAGGGAGGGGGAGCAGTACGTC.

This clone turned up a few times. This chain joins TRBV5-8 and TRBJ1-5; 12 bases fit TRBD1. CDR1 is SGHTS, CDR2 YDEGEE, per germline. The V and J ends lost 6 bases and 5 bases, in that order; junction bases with no gene match: 9. This CDR3 has 16 residues. The CDR3 is CASNQPGQGAYQPQHF. CDR3 nucleotides: TGTGCCAGCAACCAGCCGGGACAGGGGGCTTATCAGCCCCAGCATTTT.